The sequence of this T cell receptor (beta chain) was determined in a study of T cell responses to AZD1222 COVID-19 vaccine. Notes on the study in general: Donor demographics were predominantly white British with a female majority; clonal diversity may be underestimated.

Trimming cost V 5 bases and J 9 bases, with 22 bases left between them. Germline V gives CDR1 SGHAT, CDR2 FQNNGV. CDR3 length: 15 amino acids. On this clone: Its antigen is unidentified.

Sequencing used immunoSEQ multiplex PCR; TCRdb keeps in-frame clones, though not all of them. The sample shows about 56,000 clones, 70% to 90% of them seen only once. Sequenced material: peripheral blood, taken on day 0 of AZD1222 vaccination. The source of this sequence is an adult in good health. The V and J genes are TRBV11-2 and TRBJ1-1; D possibly corresponds to TRBD1 (6 bases). CDR3 loop: CASSEVVGGSVKAFF. DNA of the CDR3: TGTGCCAGCAGCGAAGTCGTAGGGGGTAGTGTAAAAGCTTTCTTT.